What follows is one T cell receptor beta chain and its context. These data are taken from a study of CD8 T cells in Susac syndrome. V lost 3 bases and J lost 5, with 13 bases in between. This CDR3 region has 15 residues. Random hexamers served to reverse transcribe roughly 0.5 to 1 ug RNA. The authors amplified TCR beta CDR3 across 54 Vbeta and 13 Jbeta using immunoSEQ multiplex PCR. MiXCR, applied by TCRdb to the immunoSEQ multiplex PCR reads, yields one record per CDR3 protein. This table holds some 120,000 distinct CDR3 sequences, 80% to 95% found once. Specimen: CD8+ T cells from PBMCs. This chain links TRBV12-3 or TRBV12-4 with TRBJ2-2; maybe TRBD2 (6 bases). This receptor was taken from a human donor with multiple sclerosis. CDR3 DNA: TGTGCCAGCAGTTTTGTATCCCGGGGGACCGGGGAGCTGTTTTTT. Translated: CASSFVSRGTGELFF.